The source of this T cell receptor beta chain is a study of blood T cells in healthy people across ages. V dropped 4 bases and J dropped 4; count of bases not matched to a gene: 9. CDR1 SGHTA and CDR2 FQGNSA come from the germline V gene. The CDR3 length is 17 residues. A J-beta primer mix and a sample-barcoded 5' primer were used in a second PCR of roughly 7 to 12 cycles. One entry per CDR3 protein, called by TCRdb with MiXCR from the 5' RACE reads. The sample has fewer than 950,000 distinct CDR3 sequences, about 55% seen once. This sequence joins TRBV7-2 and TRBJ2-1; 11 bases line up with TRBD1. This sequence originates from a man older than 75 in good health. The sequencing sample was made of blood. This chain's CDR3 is CASSSHAGTGGYNEQFF. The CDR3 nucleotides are TGTGCCAGCAGCTCCCACGCCGGGACAGGGGGGTACAATGAGCAGTTCTTC. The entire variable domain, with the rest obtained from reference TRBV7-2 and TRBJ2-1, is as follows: GAGVSQSPSNKVTEKGKDVELRCDPISGHTALYWYRQSLGQGLEFLIYFQGNSAPDKSGLPSDRFSAERTGGSVSTLTIQRTQQEDSAVYLCASSSHAGTGGYNEQFFGPGTRLTVL.